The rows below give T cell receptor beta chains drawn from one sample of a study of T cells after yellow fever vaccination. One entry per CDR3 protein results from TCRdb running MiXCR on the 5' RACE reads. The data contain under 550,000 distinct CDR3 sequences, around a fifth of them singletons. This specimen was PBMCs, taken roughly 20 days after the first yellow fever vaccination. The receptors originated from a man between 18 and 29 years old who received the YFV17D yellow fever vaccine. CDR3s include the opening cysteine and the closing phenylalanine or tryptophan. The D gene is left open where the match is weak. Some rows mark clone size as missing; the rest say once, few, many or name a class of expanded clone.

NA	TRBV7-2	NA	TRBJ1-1	TGTGCCAGCAGCTTGATGACAGCCATGAACACTGAAGCTTTCTTT	CASSLMTAMNTEAFF
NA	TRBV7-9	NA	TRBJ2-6	TGTGCCAGCAGCAAAATCTACTCTGGGGCCAACGTCCTGACTTTC	CASSKIYSGANVLTF
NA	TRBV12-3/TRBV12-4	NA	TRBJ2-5	TGTGCCAGCAGTTTCAAACTCGGCGCGGAGACCCAGTACTTC	CASSFKLGAETQYF
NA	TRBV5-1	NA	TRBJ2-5	TGCGCCAGCAGCTTTAGGCGGCTAAACCAAGAGACCCAGTACTTC	CASSFRRLNQETQYF
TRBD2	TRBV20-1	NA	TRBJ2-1	TGCTGTGCTACCCCTTCTAGCGGGGGGGCGAATGAGCAGTTCTTC	CCATPSSGGANEQFF
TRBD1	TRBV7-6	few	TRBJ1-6	TGTGCCACAACACCCTCGACAGGGGGTGGGACAATCCTCCACTTT	CATTPSTGGGTILHF
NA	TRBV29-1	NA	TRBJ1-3	TGCAGCGCTGGGACGGGGGACACCATATATTTT	CSAGTGDTIYF
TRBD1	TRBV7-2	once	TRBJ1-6	TGTGCCAGCAGCTCACCCTGGACAGGGGAGGTTGATTCACCCCTCCACTTT	CASSSPWTGEVDSPLHF
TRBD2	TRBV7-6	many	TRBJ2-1	TGTGCCAGCAGCCCGGCGGGGGGCGACCACAATGAGCAGTTCTTC	CASSPAGGDHNEQFF
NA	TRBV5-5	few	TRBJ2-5	TGTGCCAGCAGCTCGGGCCTTACGGAGACCCAGTACTTC	CASSSGLTETQYF
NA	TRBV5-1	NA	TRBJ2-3	TGCGCCAGCAGCCCTAACCAAGGCACAGATACGCAGTATTTT	CASSPNQGTDTQYF
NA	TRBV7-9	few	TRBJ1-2	TGTGCCAGCAGCTGGGCGTCAGCGGCCTATGGCTACACCTTC	CASSWASAAYGYTF
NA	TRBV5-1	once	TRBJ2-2	TGCGCCAGCATGGCTAGCGACGGCACCGGGGAGCTGTTTTTT	CASMASDGTGELFF
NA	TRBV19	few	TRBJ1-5	TGTGCCAGTAGTATAGGAAAACCGGATCATAGCAATCAGCCCCAGCATTTT	CASSIGKPDHSNQPQHF
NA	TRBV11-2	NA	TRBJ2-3	TGTGCCAGCAGCGCCTATAGCGCAGATACGCAGTATTTT	CASSAYSADTQYF
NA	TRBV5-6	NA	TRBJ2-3	TGTGCCAGCAGCCTGGTGGTGTCCGCGGGCGATACGCAGTATTTT	CASSLVVSAGDTQYF
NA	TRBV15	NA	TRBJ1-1	TGTGCCACCAGCAGAGAACAGGGAGCTGAAGCTTTCTTT	CATSREQGAEAFF
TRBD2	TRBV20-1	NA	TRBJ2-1	TGCAGTGCTAGAACCGGGACTAGCGGGGCCAATGAGCAGTTCTTC	CSARTGTSGANEQFF
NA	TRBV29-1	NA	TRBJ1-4	TGCAGCGTTGAGGGGGCGCGAGGGGAAAAACTGTTTTTT	CSVEGARGEKLFF
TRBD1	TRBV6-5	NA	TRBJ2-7	TGTGCCAGCAGTTACAATCTGGGCCAGGGGGATTACGAGCAGTACTTC	CASSYNLGQGDYEQYF
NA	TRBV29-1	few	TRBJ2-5	TGCAGCGTGGGGGTCCGGGAGACCCAGTACTTC	CSVGVRETQYF
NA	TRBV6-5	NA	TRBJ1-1	TGTGCCAGCAGTTACCCTCATGGGGGGCCGAACACTGAAGCTTTCTTT	CASSYPHGGPNTEAFF
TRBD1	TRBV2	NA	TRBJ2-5	TGTGCCAGCGCTCCCAACAGGGGGCAAGAGACCCAGTACTTC	CASAPNRGQETQYF
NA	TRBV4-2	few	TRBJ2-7	TGTGCCAGCAGCCAACTGGGCGAGGCCTACGAGCAGTACTTC	CASSQLGEAYEQYF
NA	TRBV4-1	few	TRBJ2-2	TGCGCCAGCAGCCGTGGGTCCGAGACCGGGGAGCTGTTTTTT	CASSRGSETGELFF
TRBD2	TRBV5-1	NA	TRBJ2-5	TGCGCCAGCAGCCCCCCGGGGGGACTGGAGGCGGAGACCCAGTACTTC	CASSPPGGLEAETQYF
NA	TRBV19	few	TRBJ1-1	TGTGCCACGGTGGGGGGGCAGATGGGCACTGAAGCTTTCTTT	CATVGGQMGTEAFF
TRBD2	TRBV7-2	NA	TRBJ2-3	TGTGCCATCAGCTTAGCGGGCAGCACATATACGCAGTATTTT	CAISLAGSTYTQYF
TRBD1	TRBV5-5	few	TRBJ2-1	TGTGCCAGCAGCTCTCCGGGACAGGGAGCCTACAATGAGCAGTTCTTC	CASSSPGQGAYNEQFF
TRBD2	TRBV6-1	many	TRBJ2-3	TGTGCCAGCAGGTCTTTCGGGGGGTCAGATACGCAGTATTTT	CASRSFGGSDTQYF
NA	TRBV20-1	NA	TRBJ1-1	TGCAGACCCGTGAGTGTGGGATCTGAAGCTTTCTTT	CRPVSVGSEAFF
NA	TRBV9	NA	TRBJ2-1	TGTGCCAGCAGCGCAACTAACATGAGGGGGGAGCAGTTCTTC	CASSATNMRGEQFF
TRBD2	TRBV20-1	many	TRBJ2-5	TGCAGTGCTCCCCGTGGTAGCGGGGTAAGGGAGACCCAGTACTTC	CSAPRGSGVRETQYF
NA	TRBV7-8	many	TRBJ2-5	TGTGCCAGCAGCTTCATGGAGACCCAGTACTTC	CASSFMETQYF
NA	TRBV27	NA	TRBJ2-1	TGTGCCAGCAGTCTGGGGGGGCCCAACAGCAATGAGCAGTTCTTC	CASSLGGPNSNEQFF
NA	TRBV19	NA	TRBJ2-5	TGTGCCAGTAGTACCGGCGGGGGCCCGACCCAGTACTTC	CASSTGGGPTQYF
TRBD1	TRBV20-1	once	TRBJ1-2	TGCAGTGCCCGAGACAGGGCGCATGGCTACACCTTC	CSARDRAHGYTF
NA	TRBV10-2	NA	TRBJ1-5	TGCGCCAGCACTTTACGGGTAGGTAATCAGCCCCAGCATTTT	CASTLRVGNQPQHF
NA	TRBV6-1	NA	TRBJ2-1	TGTGCCAGCAACTCCCGGGGACTGACATGGCATGAGCAGTTCTTC	CASNSRGLTWHEQFF
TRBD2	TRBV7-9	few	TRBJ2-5	TGTGCCAGCAGCTTTGGACTAGTCTGGGAGACCCAGTACTTC	CASSFGLVWETQYF
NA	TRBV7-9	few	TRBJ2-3	TGTGCCAGCGAGGGAGGGGGCGGCACAGATACGCAGTATTTT	CASEGGGGTDTQYF
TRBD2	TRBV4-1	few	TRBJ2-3	TGCGCCAGCAGCCTTACCGAAGGGCGGGGGAGCACAGATACGCAGTATTTT	CASSLTEGRGSTDTQYF
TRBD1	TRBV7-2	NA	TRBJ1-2	TGTGCCAGCAGCCTGGGACAGGGGGCCCACTATGGCTACACCTTC	CASSLGQGAHYGYTF
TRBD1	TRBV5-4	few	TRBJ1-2	TGTGCCAGCAGCTTGAACCCCGACAGGGTGTACGGCTACACCTTC	CASSLNPDRVYGYTF
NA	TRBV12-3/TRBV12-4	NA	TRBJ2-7	TGTGCCAGCACCCACCAGACTGCATCCTACGAGCAGTACTTC	CASTHQTASYEQYF
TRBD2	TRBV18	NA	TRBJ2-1	TGTGCCAGCTCACCCGCGGGGGTCCCCTATGAGCAGTTCTTC	CASSPAGVPYEQFF